One sample yielded the 15 T cell receptor beta chains listed below, sequenced in a study of blood T cell repertoires in COVID-19. Libraries were prepared by immunoSEQ multiplex PCR; TCRdb keeps only in-frame clonotypes and omits some of them. This table holds about 210,000 clones, 70% to 90% found once. The sample was peripheral blood. Receptors were obtained from a man aged 45-65 years with COVID-19, enrolled during active disease.

V is TRBV5-1 and J is TRBJ2-1, with TRBD2 matching 12 bases. The CDR3 runs 14 residues. Germline CDR1 reads SGHRS; CDR2 reads YFSETQ. V was pared by 4 bases and J by 9 bases, with 5 bases of the junction left unmatched. In DNA, the CDR3 is TGCGCCAGCAGCATACTAGCGGGGGGCATTGAGCAGTTCTTC. Residues: CASSILAGGIEQFF.

This chain joins TRBV9 and TRBJ1-2; D may be TRBD1 (6 bases). The CDR3 spans 15 residues. Germline CDR1 reads SGDLS; CDR2 reads YYNGEE. V was cut by 0 bases and J by 2 bases, with 11 bases left in between. The CDR3 DNA is TGTGCCAGCAGCGTAGCTTCAGGGGTAAACTATGGCTACACCTTC. Encoded protein: CASSVASGVNYGYTF.

The chain recombines TRBV5-5 with TRBJ2-7; D call uncertain. The CDR3 sequence is 14 residues long. From germline, CDR1 is SGHKS and CDR2 YYEKEE (reference sequence). V dropped 1 base and J dropped 0 bases, with 8 bases sitting between them. Here the CDR3 reads CASSLSQNSYEQYF. In DNA, the CDR3 is TGTGCCAGCAGCTTGTCCCAAAACTCCTACGAGCAGTACTTC.

V is TRBV7-2 and J is TRBJ1-6, with 8 bases matching TRBD1. Trimming took 4 bases from V and 9 from J; bases not matched to a gene: 8. The CDR3 runs 15 residues. CDR1 SGHTA and CDR2 FQGNSA come from the germline V gene. CDR3 residues: CASSWVGTGGSPLHF. CDR3 nucleotide sequence: TGTGCCAGCAGCTGGGTGGGGACAGGCGGTTCACCCCTCCACTTT.

The rearrangement uses TRBV4-3 and TRBJ2-5; TRBD2 matches 8 bases. CDR1 is LGHNA, CDR2 YSLEER, per germline. Losses at the gene ends were 0 bases for V and 4 bases for J; bases not matched to a gene: 7. The CDR3 totals 16 residues. CDR3 protein: CASSQEPGLVGETQYF. CDR3 DNA sequence: TGCGCCAGCAGCCAAGAACCGGGACTAGTGGGAGAGACCCAGTACTTC.

The chain recombines TRBV21-1 with TRBJ2-7; TRBD2 reflects the table's D call only, with no check against the DNA. TRBV21-1 is deemed a pseudogene. The CDR3 contains 14 residues. In nucleotides, the CDR3 is TGTGCCAGCAGCAAAGAGTATAGTTCCTACGAGCAGTACTTC. It translates to CASSKEYSSYEQYF.

The chain couples TRBV5-1 to TRBJ1-4; a possible D gene is TRBD1 (5 bases). Germline CDR1 SGHRS, CDR2 YFSETQ. Trimming took 4 bases from V and 5 from J, leaving 12 bases between them. The CDR3 is made up of 14 amino acids. DNA for the CDR3: TGCGCCAGCAGCACTACAGGAGCCAATGAAAAACTGTTTTTT. It specifies CASSTTGANEKLFF.

This chain connects TRBV7-8 to TRBJ2-5, with unresolved D. CDR1 is SGHVS and CDR2 is FQNEAQ in the germline V gene. The CDR3 covers 13 residues. Trimming shortened V by 0 bases and J by 5 bases, and 7 bases separated the two germline ends. CDR3 coding DNA: TGTGCCAGCAGCTTAGCCTCTCAGGAGACCCAGTACTTC. It yields the protein CASSLASQETQYF. Supplemented by reference TRBV7-8 and TRBJ2-5, the full variable domain reads GAGVSQSPRYKVAKRGQDVALRCDPISGHVSLFWYQQALGQGPEFLTYFQNEAQLDKSGLPSDRFFAERPEGSVSTLKIQRTQQEDSAVYLCASSLASQETQYFGPGTRLLVL.

The chain has TRBV10-3 and TRBJ2-2, with 9 bases identical to TRBD2. V was pared by 2 bases and J by 5 bases, with 3 bases of the junction left unmatched. Germline-derived CDR1 and CDR2 are ENHRY and SYGVKD. The CDR3 length is 15 residues. Here the CDR3 DNA reads TGTGCCATCAGTGAGGGGCTAGCGGGAACCGGGGAGCTGTTTTTT. This sequence encodes CAISEGLAGTGELFF.

The V call is TRBV12-3 or TRBV12-4, the J call TRBJ1-5; D ambiguous. The V gene lost 7 bases and the J gene lost 7 bases, with 14 bases spanning the gap. This CDR3 has 13 amino acids. CDR3 in DNA: TGTGCCAGCACCCTCGCCGGGGTCCAGCCCCAGCATTTT. This codes for CASTLAGVQPQHF.

In DNA form, the CDR3 reads TGTGCCAGCAGCGTAGGGGCTAGCGGGGGGCAAACGACCAAAAACATTCAGTACTTC. Protein: CASSVGASGGQTTKNIQYF. The genes are TRBV9 and TRBJ2-4, with 11 bases matching TRBD2. This CDR3 spans 19 amino acids. Looked up from germline, CDR1 is SGDLS and CDR2 is YYNGEE. Trimming removed 0 bases from V and 2 bases from J; junction bases left unmatched: 10.

The rearrangement links TRBV9 to TRBJ2-7; D might be TRBD1 (6 bases). This CDR3 has 16 amino acids. V was clipped by 4 bases and J by 3 bases, with 20 bases between them. CDR1 is SGDLS, CDR2 YYNGEE, per germline. The CDR3 DNA is TGTGCCAGCAGCCCGGCATTGGGGGCAGTCGGCTACGAGCAGTACTTC. Amino acids: CASSPALGAVGYEQYF.

This clone was picked up one time. The chain recombines TRBV2 with TRBJ2-2; TRBD1 aligns across 9 bases. This CDR3 comprises 15 residues. Germline-derived CDR1 and CDR2 are SNHLY and FYNNEI. V shed 5 bases and J 7 bases; nucleotides not matched to a gene: 8. CDR3 amino acids: CASSTDRGAVGELFF. CDR3 DNA sequence: TGTGCCAGCAGTACGGACAGGGGAGCGGTCGGGGAGCTGTTTTTT.

V and J are TRBV5-5 and TRBJ2-7; 7 positions agree with TRBD2. The junction had 10 bases not matched to a gene; V was cut back by 0 bases and J by 1 base. CDR1 is SGHKS and CDR2 is YYEKEE in the germline V gene (reference sequence). The CDR3 covers 17 residues. The CDR3 loop reads CASSLVRFGGGSYEQYF. CDR3 nucleotides: TGTGCCAGCAGCTTGGTTAGATTTGGCGGGGGTTCCTACGAGCAGTACTTC.

This clone has just one count. This chain links TRBV7-8 with TRBJ2-2; TRBD1 agrees at 7 bases. J was trimmed by 4 bases and V by 6 bases; bases with no gene match: 2. Germline-derived CDR1 and CDR2 are SGHVS and FQNEAQ. This CDR3 comprises 13 residues. CDR3 region: CASSPGGTGELFF. DNA for the CDR3: TGTGCCAGCAGTCCAGGGGGCACCGGGGAGCTGTTTTTT. The variable domain in full, with the rest retrieved from reference TRBV7-8 and TRBJ2-2, is GAGVSQSPRYKVAKRGQDVALRCDPISGHVSLFWYQQALGQGPEFLTYFQNEAQLDKSGLPSDRFFAERPEGSVSTLKIQRTQQEDSAVYLCASSPGGTGELFFGEGSRLTVL.